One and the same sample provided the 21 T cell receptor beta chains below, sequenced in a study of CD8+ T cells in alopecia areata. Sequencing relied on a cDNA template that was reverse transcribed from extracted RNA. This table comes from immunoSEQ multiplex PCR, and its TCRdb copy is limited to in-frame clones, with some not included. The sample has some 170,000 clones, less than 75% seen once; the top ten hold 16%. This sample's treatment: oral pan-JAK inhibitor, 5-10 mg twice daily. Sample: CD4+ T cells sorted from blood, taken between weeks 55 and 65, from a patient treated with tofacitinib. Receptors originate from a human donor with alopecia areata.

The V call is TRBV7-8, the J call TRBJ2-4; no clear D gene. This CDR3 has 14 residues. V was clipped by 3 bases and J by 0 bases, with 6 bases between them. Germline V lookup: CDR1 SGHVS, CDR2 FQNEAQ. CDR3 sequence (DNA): TGTGCCAGCAGCTTTGGGGTAGCCAAAAACATTCAGTACTTC. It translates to CASSFGVAKNIQYF.

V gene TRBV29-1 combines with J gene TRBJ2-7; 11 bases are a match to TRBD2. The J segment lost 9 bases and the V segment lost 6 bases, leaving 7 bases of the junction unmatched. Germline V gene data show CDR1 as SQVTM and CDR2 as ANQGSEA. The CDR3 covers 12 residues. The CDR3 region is CSVATSGGAQYF. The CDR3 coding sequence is TGCAGCGTCGCCACTAGCGGGGGTGCGCAGTACTTC.

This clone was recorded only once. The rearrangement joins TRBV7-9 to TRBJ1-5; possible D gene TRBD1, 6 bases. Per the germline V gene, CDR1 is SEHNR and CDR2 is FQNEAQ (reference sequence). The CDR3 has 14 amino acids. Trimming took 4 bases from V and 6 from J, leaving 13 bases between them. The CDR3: CASSSQGPGQPQHF. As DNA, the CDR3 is TGTGCCAGCAGCTCTCAGGGGCCCGGTCAGCCCCAGCATTTT.

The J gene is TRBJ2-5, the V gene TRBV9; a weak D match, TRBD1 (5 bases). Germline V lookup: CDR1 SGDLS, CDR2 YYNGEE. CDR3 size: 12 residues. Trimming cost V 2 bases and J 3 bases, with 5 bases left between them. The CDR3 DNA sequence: TGTGCCAGCAGCGTGGACAAAGAGACCCAGTACTTC. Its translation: CASSVDKETQYF.

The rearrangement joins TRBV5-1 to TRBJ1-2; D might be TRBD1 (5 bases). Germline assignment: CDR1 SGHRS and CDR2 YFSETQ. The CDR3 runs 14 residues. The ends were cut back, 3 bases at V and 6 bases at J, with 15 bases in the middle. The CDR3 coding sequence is TGCGCCAGCAGCTCAGGTCAGGGAAGAGATGGCTACACCTTC. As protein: CASSSGQGRDGYTF.

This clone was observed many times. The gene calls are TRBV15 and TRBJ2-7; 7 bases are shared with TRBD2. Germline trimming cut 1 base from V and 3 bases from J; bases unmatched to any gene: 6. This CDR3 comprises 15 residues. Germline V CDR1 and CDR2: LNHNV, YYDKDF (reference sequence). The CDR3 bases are TGTGCCACCAGCAGAGGTACTAGCGCGGTCTACGAGCAGTACTTC. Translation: CATSRGTSAVYEQYF.

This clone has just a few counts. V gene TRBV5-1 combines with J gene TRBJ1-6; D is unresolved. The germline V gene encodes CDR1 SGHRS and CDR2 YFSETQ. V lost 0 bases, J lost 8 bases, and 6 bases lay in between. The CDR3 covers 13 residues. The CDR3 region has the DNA TGCGCCAGCAGCTTGGGTTCGGATTCACCCCTCCACTTT. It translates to CASSLGSDSPLHF.

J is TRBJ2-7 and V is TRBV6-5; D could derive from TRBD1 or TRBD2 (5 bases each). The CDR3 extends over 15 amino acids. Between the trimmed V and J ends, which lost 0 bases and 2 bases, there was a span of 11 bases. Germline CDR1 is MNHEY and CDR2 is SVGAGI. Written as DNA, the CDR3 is TGTGCCAGCAGTTACTCGAGGGGCGGTCCCTACGAGCAGTACTTC. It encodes CASSYSRGGPYEQYF.

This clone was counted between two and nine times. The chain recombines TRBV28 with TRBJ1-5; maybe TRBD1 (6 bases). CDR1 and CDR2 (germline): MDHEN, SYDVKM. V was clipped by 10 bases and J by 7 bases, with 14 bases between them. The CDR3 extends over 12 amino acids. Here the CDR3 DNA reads TGTGCCACCCGGGACACTCTACAGCCCCAGCATTTT. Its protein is CATRDTLQPQHF.

In DNA, the CDR3 is TGTGCCAGCCTGGCAGGGGCTCTTATTACGAACACCGGGGAGCTGTTTTTT. This gives the protein CASLAGALITNTGELFF. This sequence joins TRBV5-6 and TRBJ2-2; TRBD1 is a possible D gene (6 bases). The CDR3 runs 17 residues. Trimming took off 7 bases at V and 0 bases at J, with 19 bases between the two ends. CDR1 is SGHDT, CDR2 YYEEEE, per germline. Complete variable domain (other parts from reference TRBV5-6 and TRBJ2-2): DAGVTQSPTHLIKTRGQQVTLRCSPKSGHDTVSWYQQALGQGPQFIFQYYEEEERQRGNFPDRFSGHQFPNYSSELNVNALLLGDSALYLCASLAGALITNTGELFFGEGSRLTVL.

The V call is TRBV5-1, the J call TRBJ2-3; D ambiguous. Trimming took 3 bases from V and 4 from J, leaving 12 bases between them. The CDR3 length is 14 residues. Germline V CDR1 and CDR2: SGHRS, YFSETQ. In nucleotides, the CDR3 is TGCGCCAGCAGCTCCGGACCCCTGGCAGATACGCAGTATTTT. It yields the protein CASSSGPLADTQYF.

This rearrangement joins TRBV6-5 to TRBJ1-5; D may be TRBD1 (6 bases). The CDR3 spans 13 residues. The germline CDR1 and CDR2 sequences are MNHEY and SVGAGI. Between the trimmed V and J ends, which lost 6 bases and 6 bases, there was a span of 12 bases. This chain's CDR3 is CASRGGAGQPQHF. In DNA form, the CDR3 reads TGTGCCAGCAGAGGGGGGGCGGGTCAGCCCCAGCATTTT.

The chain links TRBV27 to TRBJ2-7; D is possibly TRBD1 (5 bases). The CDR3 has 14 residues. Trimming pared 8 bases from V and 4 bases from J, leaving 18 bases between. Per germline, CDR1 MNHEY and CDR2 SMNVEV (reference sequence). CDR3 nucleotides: TGTGCCAGCCGACCGATGCAGGGTTGGTACGAGCAGTACTTC. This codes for CASRPMQGWYEQYF.

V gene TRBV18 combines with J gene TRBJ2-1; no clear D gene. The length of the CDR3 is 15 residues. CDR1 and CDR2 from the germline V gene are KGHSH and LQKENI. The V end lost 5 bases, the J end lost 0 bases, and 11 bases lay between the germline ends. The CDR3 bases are TGTGCCAGCTCATTTTGGGCTAGCTCCTACAATGAGCAGTTCTTC. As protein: CASSFWASSYNEQFF.

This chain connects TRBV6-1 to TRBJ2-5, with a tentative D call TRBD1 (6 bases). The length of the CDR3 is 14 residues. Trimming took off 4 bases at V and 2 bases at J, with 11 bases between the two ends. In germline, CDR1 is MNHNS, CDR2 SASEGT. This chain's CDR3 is CASSGADRQETQYF. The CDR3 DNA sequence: TGTGCCAGCAGTGGGGCTGACAGGCAAGAGACCCAGTACTTC.

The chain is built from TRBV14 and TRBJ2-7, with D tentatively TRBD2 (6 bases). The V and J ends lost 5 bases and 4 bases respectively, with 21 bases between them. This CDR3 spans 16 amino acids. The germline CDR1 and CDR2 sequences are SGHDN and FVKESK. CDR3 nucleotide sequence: TGTGCCAGCAGCGCCCGGGCCGTAGTTGGGGGGTACGAGCAGTACTTC. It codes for CASSARAVVGGYEQYF.

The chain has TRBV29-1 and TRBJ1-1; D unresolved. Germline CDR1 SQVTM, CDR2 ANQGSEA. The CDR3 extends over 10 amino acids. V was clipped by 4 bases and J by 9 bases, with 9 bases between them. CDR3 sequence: CSVVSEKAFF. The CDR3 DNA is TGCAGCGTTGTTTCGGAAAAAGCTTTCTTT. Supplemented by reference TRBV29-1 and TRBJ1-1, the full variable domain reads SAVISQKPSRDICQRGTSLTIQCQVDSQVTMMFWYRQQPGQSLTLIATANQGSEATYESGFVIDKFPISRPNLTFSTLTVSNMSPEDSSIYLCSVVSEKAFFGQGTRLTVV.

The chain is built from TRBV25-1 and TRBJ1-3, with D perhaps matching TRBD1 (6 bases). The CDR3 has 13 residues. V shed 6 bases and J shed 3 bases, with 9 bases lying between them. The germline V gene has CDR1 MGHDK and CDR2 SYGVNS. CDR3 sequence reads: CASRDRHGNTIYF. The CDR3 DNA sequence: TGTGCCAGCAGGGACAGACATGGAAACACCATATATTTT. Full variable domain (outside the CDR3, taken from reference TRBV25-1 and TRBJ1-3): EADIYQTPRYLVIGTGKKITLECSQTMGHDKMYWYQQDPGMELHLIHYSYGVNSTEKGDLSSESTVSRIRTEHFPLTLESARPSHTSQYLCASRDRHGNTIYFGEGSWLTVV.

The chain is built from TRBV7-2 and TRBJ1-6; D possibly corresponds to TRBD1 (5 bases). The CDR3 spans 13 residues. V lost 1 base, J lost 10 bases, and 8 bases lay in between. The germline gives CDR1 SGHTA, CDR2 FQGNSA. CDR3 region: CASSLGQLSPLHF. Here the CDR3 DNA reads TGTGCCAGCAGCTTAGGACAGCTCTCACCCCTCCACTTT.

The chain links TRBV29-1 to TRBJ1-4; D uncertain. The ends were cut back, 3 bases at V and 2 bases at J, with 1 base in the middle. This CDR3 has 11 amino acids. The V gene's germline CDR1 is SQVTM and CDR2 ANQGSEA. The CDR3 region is CSVETNEKLFF. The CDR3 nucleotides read TGCAGCGTTGAGACTAATGAAAAACTGTTTTTT.

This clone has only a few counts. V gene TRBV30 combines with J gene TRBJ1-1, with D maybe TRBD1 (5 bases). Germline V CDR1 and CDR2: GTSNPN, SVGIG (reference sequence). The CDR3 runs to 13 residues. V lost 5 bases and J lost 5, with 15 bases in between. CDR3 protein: CAWARLEGTEAFF. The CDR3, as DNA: TGTGCCTGGGCCAGACTGGAGGGGACTGAAGCTTTCTTT.